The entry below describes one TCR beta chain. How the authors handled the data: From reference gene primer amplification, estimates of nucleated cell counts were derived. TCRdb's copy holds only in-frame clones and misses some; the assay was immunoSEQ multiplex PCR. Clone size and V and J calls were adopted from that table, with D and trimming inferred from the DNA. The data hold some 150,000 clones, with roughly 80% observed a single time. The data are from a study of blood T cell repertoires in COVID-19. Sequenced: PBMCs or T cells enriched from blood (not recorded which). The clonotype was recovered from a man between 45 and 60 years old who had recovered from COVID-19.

In DNA, the CDR3 is TGCGCCACCCAAGACAGGGTGGGCAATCAGCCCCAGCATTTT. Protein product: CATQDRVGNQPQHF. The V and J genes are TRBV10-2 and TRBJ1-5; 7 positions agree with TRBD1. This CDR3 spans 14 amino acids. Germline values: CDR1 WSHSY, CDR2 SAAADI. The V gene end was trimmed by 10 bases and the J gene end by 2 bases; junction bases not matched to a gene: 8.